The source of this T cell receptor beta chain is a study of response to subunit inactivated influenza vaccine. This clonotype was detected only a few times. One entry per CDR3 protein results from TCRdb running MiXCR on the RT-PCR reads. This repertoire shows roughly 700,000 distinct CDR3 sequences, around 14% found once; its top ten account for approximately 6.5%. V was trimmed by 3 bases and J by 0 bases, leaving 5 bases between them. CDR3 length equals 13 residues. Sequences were derived from PBMCs from blood, sampled approximately 15 days before vaccination. The TCR sequence derives from a middle-aged man who received an inactivated influenza vaccine. The chain is built from TRBV12-3 or TRBV12-4 and TRBJ2-5, with no clear D. CDR3 in DNA: TGTGCCAGCAGTTTGTCGGACCAAGAGACCCAGTACTTC. Protein: CASSLSDQETQYF.